One and the same sample provided the 14 T cell receptor beta chains below, sequenced in a study of blood T cell repertoires in COVID-19. Sequencing was performed with immunoSEQ multiplex PCR; in TCRdb, only in-frame clones are kept and a portion is missing. The sample lists almost 350,000 clones, roughly 90% seen once, with approximately 0.97% in the top ten. The specimen was PBMCs or T cells enriched from blood (not recorded which). Every receptor here comes from a woman younger than 45 who had been exposed to COVID-19.

This clone came up once. J is TRBJ1-2 and V is TRBV19; TRBD1 agrees at 7 bases. The V gene end was trimmed by 4 bases and the J gene end by 3 bases; junction bases not matched to a gene: 5. From germline, CDR1 is LNHDA and CDR2 SQIVND (reference sequence). This CDR3 region has 14 residues. CDR3 coding DNA: TGTGCCAGTAGTACGAGACAGGGTCACTATGGCTACACCTTC. Its protein is CASSTRQGHYGYTF.

This chain connects TRBV28 to TRBJ1-2; TRBD1 matches 7 bases. Trimming cost V 6 bases and J 1 base; bases outside gene matches: 8. CDR1 is MDHEN, CDR2 SYDVKM, per germline. The CDR3 consists of 15 residues. CDR3 DNA sequence: TGTGCCAGCAGCAGCGGACAGGTCTTTAACTATGGCTACACCTTC. It is translated as CASSSGQVFNYGYTF.

The chain uses TRBV3-1 (or the pseudogene TRBV3-2) and TRBJ1-1; D is ambiguous. Trimming removed 6 bases at V and 1 base at J, with 9 bases between. The CDR3 loop spans 13 amino acids. CDR1 and CDR2 from the germline V gene are LGHDT and YNNKEL (reference sequence). The CDR3 DNA is TGTGCCAGCAGTCTACCATGGAACACTGAAGCTTTCTTT. This codes for CASSLPWNTEAFF.

The gene calls are TRBV5-4 and TRBJ2-7, with TRBD2 matching 7 bases. The CDR3 has 16 amino acids. With 2 bases clipped from V and 6 bases from J, the junction kept 14 bases outside the gene matches. Germline V gene lookup returns CDR1 SGHNT and CDR2 YYREEE (reference sequence). This CDR3 reads CASSLGLGLNVVEQYF. CDR3 sequence (DNA): TGTGCCAGCAGCTTAGGACTAGGCCTTAATGTTGTCGAGCAGTACTTC.

The chain has TRBV18 and TRBJ1-1, with 7 bases aligning to TRBD1. V was clipped by 8 bases and J by 1 base; unmatched bases: 4. CDR3 length: 13 residues. Germline CDR1 reads KGHSH; CDR2 reads LQKENI. The CDR3 DNA follows: TGTGCCAGCACCGGACAGGCGAACACTGAAGCTTTCTTT. It encodes CASTGQANTEAFF.

This chain joins TRBV2 and TRBJ2-7; 7 bases are shared with TRBD2. Trimming took 3 bases from V and 8 from J; bases not matched to a gene: 10. Per the germline V gene, CDR1 is SNHLY and CDR2 is FYNNEI. The length of the CDR3 is 14 residues. CDR3 sequence reads: CASSDLAVHLQQYF. The CDR3 nucleotides are TGTGCCAGCAGTGACCTAGCGGTCCATCTCCAGCAGTACTTC. Based on the CDR3 plus reference TRBV2 and TRBJ2-7, the full variable domain is EPEVTQTPSHQVTQMGQEVILRCVPISNHLYFYWYRQILGQKVEFLVSFYNNEISEKSEIFDDQFSVERPDGSNFTLKIRSTKLEDSAMYFCASSDLAVHLQQYFGPGTRLTVT.

V usage is TRBV20-1 and J usage is TRBJ1-5; the D is unclear. Trimming removed 3 bases from V and 10 bases from J, with 16 bases in between. The CDR3 has 13 amino acids. CDR1 and CDR2 from the germline V gene are DFQATT and SNEGSKA (reference sequence). The CDR3 spells CSASSQASFPQHF. The CDR3 region has the DNA TGCAGTGCTAGTAGCCAGGCCTCCTTTCCCCAGCATTTT.

V usage is TRBV5-5 and J usage is TRBJ2-7; TRBD2 matches 9 bases. Per germline, CDR1 SGHKS and CDR2 YYEKEE (reference sequence). The CDR3 totals 15 residues. V was clipped by 4 bases and J by 2 bases; unmatched bases: 7. The CDR3 nucleotides are TGTGCCAGCAGCGCGCTAGCGGGGCCAACCTACGAGCAGTACTTC. Its protein is CASSALAGPTYEQYF.

This clone was observed once. The rearrangement joins TRBV4-2 to TRBJ1-2; D is unclear. This CDR3 is 13 amino acids long. From germline, CDR1 is LGHNA and CDR2 YNFKEQ. V was clipped by 0 bases and J by 3 bases, with 5 bases between them. The CDR3 sequence is CASSQDQDYGYTF. CDR3 DNA: TGTGCCAGCAGCCAAGATCAGGACTATGGCTACACCTTC.

Here the CDR3 DNA reads TGTGCCAGCACCGCCGGTGGGGGCGCTGGGGAGACCCAGTACTTC. As protein: CASTAGGGAGETQYF. The gene calls are TRBV2 and TRBJ2-5; maybe TRBD1 (6 bases). The CDR3 covers 15 residues. CDR1 and CDR2 (germline): SNHLY, FYNNEI. V lost 7 bases and J lost 5, with 20 bases in between.

This clone showed up many times. This rearrangement joins TRBV30 to TRBJ1-5; D uncertain. Germline lookup yields CDR1 GTSNPN and CDR2 SVGIG (reference sequence). V shed 3 bases and J shed 9 bases, with 15 bases lying between them. CDR3 length: 13 residues. CDR3 residues: CAWRYSGLGPQHF. The CDR3 DNA follows: TGTGCCTGGAGGTACAGTGGCTTGGGGCCCCAGCATTTT. The full variable domain, in which reference TRBV30 and TRBJ1-5 provide the parts outside the CDR3, is SQTIHQWPATLVQPVGSPLSLECTVEGTSNPNLYWYRQAAGRGLQLLFYSVGIGQISSEVPQNLSASRPQDRQFILSSKKLLLSDSGFYLCAWRYSGLGPQHFGDGTRLSIL.

The V gene is TRBV27, the J gene TRBJ2-2; D is uncertain. This CDR3 contains 13 residues. CDR1 is MNHEY and CDR2 is SMNVEV in the germline V gene (reference sequence). V lost 2 bases and J 8 bases, leaving 9 bases between the germline ends. The CDR3 sequence: CASSLRGLGELFF. In DNA form, the CDR3 reads TGTGCCAGCAGTTTACGAGGTTTGGGGGAGCTGTTTTTT.

The gene calls are TRBV7-8 and TRBJ2-1; 11 bases are a match to TRBD1. Germline CDR1 reads SGHVS; CDR2 reads FQNEAQ. This CDR3 comprises 16 residues. Unmatched junction bases numbered 8, after V lost 4 bases and J lost 6 bases. The DNA for the CDR3 is TGTGCCAGCAGCTCCTCAGTCGGGACAGGGGGCAATGAGCAGTTCTTC. Translating it yields CASSSSVGTGGNEQFF. The whole variable domain, filled in from reference TRBV7-8 and TRBJ2-1, reads GAGVSQSPRYKVAKRGQDVALRCDPISGHVSLFWYQQALGQGPEFLTYFQNEAQLDKSGLPSDRFFAERPEGSVSTLKIQRTQQEDSAVYLCASSSSVGTGGNEQFFGPGTRLTVL.

V is TRBV28 and J is TRBJ1-3, with TRBD1 as a possible D gene (5 bases). CDR3 length: 15 residues. V lost 2 bases, J lost 2 bases, and 10 bases lay in between. Germline-derived CDR1 and CDR2 are MDHEN and SYDVKM. DNA of the CDR3: TGTGCCAGCAGTTTAATAGGGACTACTGGAAACACCATATATTTT. It codes for CASSLIGTTGNTIYF.